One and the same sample provided the 21 T cell receptor beta chains below, sequenced in a study of Tregs in tolerant kidney transplant recipients. The protocol was immunoSEQ multiplex PCR, while the TCRdb copy is restricted to in-frame clones and leaves out a portion. The sample yields 60,000 to 95,000 clones, less than 98% seen once. The sequencing here drew on CD4+ T cells from blood, taken before the transplant. Every receptor here comes from a human donor who received a combined kidney and bone marrow transplant.

V and J are TRBV19 and TRBJ1-2; no reliable D call. This CDR3 region has 15 residues. CDR1 LNHDA and CDR2 SQIVND come from the germline V gene (reference sequence). The ends were cut back, 5 bases at V and 1 base at J, with 14 bases in the middle. CDR3 bases: TGTGCCAGTAGTCCCCGGGGAGGCCTTAACTATGGCTACACCTTC. It specifies CASSPRGGLNYGYTF.

CDR3 protein: CAWSGADNSGANVLTF. The CDR3 coding sequence is TGTGCCTGGAGTGGGGCCGATAACTCTGGGGCCAACGTCCTGACTTTC. The V and J genes are TRBV30 and TRBJ2-6; D unresolved. The V and J ends lost 1 base and 0 bases respectively, with 10 bases between them. Germline V gene sequence: CDR1 GTSNPN, CDR2 SVGIG (reference sequence). CDR3 length: 16 residues.

The chain combines TRBV4-2 with TRBJ2-5; TRBD1 aligns across 7 bases. The CDR3 is made up of 15 amino acids. J was trimmed by 5 bases and V by 3 bases; bases with no gene match: 9. The germline CDR1 and CDR2 sequences are LGHNA and YNFKEQ. The CDR3 DNA reads TGTGCCAGCAGCCAGGGCCAGGGGGACCGGGAGACCCAGTACTTC. This gives the protein CASSQGQGDRETQYF.

This clone is a singleton in its sample. The chain combines TRBV18 with TRBJ1-5; 7 bases align to TRBD1. J lost 0 bases, V lost 1 base, and 6 bases had no gene match. Germline values: CDR1 KGHSH, CDR2 LQKENI. The CDR3 is 17 amino acids. The CDR3 sequence is CASSPQTGDVSNQPQHF. Written as DNA, the CDR3 is TGTGCCAGCTCACCACAAACAGGGGACGTTAGCAATCAGCCCCAGCATTTT.

The chain couples TRBV7-9 to TRBJ1-2, with unresolved D. Germline V gene lookup returns CDR1 SEHNR and CDR2 FQNEAQ (reference sequence). The CDR3 contains 13 residues. The V end was cut by 5 bases, the J end by 8 bases, with 15 bases between. Here the CDR3 DNA reads TGTGCCAGCAGCCCAGGTCGGGGTGCGGGCTACACCTTC. It translates to CASSPGRGAGYTF.

The chain carries TRBV29-1 and TRBJ2-2; 8 bases are shared with TRBD2. The germline gives CDR1 SQVTM, CDR2 ANQGSEA. Unmatched junction bases numbered 7, after V lost 7 bases and J lost 6 bases. There are 13 residues in the CDR3. DNA of the CDR3: TGCAGCGACCAGGGACTAGAGGCCGGGGAGCTGTTTTTT. Its translation is CSDQGLEAGELFF.

The gene calls are TRBV30 and TRBJ2-3; D ambiguous. CDR3 length: 12 residues. V lost 3 bases, J lost 5 bases, and 9 bases lay in between. CDR1 and CDR2 from the germline V gene are GTSNPN and SVGIG (reference sequence). The CDR3 nucleotides read TGTGCCTGGAGGCCGCCAGAAGATACGCAGTATTTT. The encoded protein is CAWRPPEDTQYF.

The gene calls are TRBV11-3 and TRBJ2-2, with D tentatively TRBD1 (5 bases). The CDR3 has 15 residues. Germline V gene lookup returns CDR1 SGHNT and CDR2 YENEEA. The germline V and J ends were trimmed by 1 base and 6 bases, with 12 bases remaining between them. The CDR3 spells CASSLVSRAAGELFF. Here the CDR3 DNA reads TGTGCCAGCAGCTTAGTGAGCAGGGCCGCCGGGGAGCTGTTTTTT.

The chain is built from TRBV19 and TRBJ1-2, with unresolved D. Germline V lookup: CDR1 LNHDA, CDR2 SQIVND (reference sequence). The CDR3 runs to 11 residues. V shed 8 bases and J shed 5 bases, with 9 bases lying between them. The CDR3 is CASGAPYGYTF. The CDR3 nucleotides are TGTGCCAGTGGAGCCCCATATGGCTACACCTTC.

The chain employs TRBV7-3 and TRBJ1-3, with D possibly being TRBD1 (6 bases). This CDR3 has 15 residues. Germline values: CDR1 SGHTA, CDR2 FQGTGA. V was shortened by 2 bases and J by 0 bases, with 8 bases between the two germline ends. The CDR3 sequence: CASSLGGNSGNTIYF. The CDR3 bases are TGTGCCAGCAGCTTAGGGGGCAACTCTGGAAACACCATATATTTT.

The rearrangement links TRBV12-5 to TRBJ1-5; D may be TRBD1 (5 bases). Looked up from germline, CDR1 is LGHNT and CDR2 is FRNRAP. V lost 3 bases and J lost 5, with 14 bases in between. CDR3 length: 15 amino acids. CDR3 region: CASGLGQGEDQPQHF. In DNA, the CDR3 is TGTGCTAGTGGTTTAGGTCAAGGGGAGGATCAGCCCCAGCATTTT.

J is TRBJ2-5 and V is TRBV7-9; 7 bases map to TRBD1. Germline V gives CDR1 SEHNR, CDR2 FQNEAQ (reference sequence). V shed 5 bases, J shed 1 base, and the junction held 10 bases outside the gene matches. The CDR3 spans 16 residues. The CDR3 DNA follows: TGTGCCAGCAGCCCCCGTGAAACAGGGGTCCAAGAGACCCAGTACTTC. It specifies CASSPRETGVQETQYF.

This chain uses TRBV4-2 with TRBJ1-4; tentatively, D is TRBD1 (6 bases). V gave up 4 bases and J gave up 6 bases, with 15 bases separating them. Germline V gene sequence: CDR1 LGHNA, CDR2 YNFKEQ. The CDR3 is 15 amino acids. The CDR3 is CASSPGQNLDEKLFF. The CDR3 nucleotides are TGTGCCAGCAGCCCCGGACAGAACTTGGATGAAAAACTGTTTTTT.

This sequence joins TRBV18 and TRBJ1-5, with a possible D match to TRBD1 (6 bases). Trimming stripped 5 bases from V and 0 bases from J, with 11 bases between. Germline CDR1 KGHSH, CDR2 LQKENI. The CDR3 sequence is 15 residues long. CDR3 region: CASSSGHLSNQPQHF. The CDR3 coding sequence is TGTGCCAGCTCATCGGGACACCTTAGCAATCAGCCCCAGCATTTT.

The chain uses TRBV10-3 and TRBJ2-7; perhaps TRBD2 as D (5 bases). V was clipped by 10 bases and J by 2 bases, with 18 bases between them. The CDR3 is 14 residues long. Germline lookup yields CDR1 ENHRY and CDR2 SYGVKD. Here the CDR3 DNA reads TGTGCCACCCAGCCCGAGGGCCGGGCCTACGAGCAGTACTTC. Residues: CATQPEGRAYEQYF.

This sequence joins TRBV7-2 and TRBJ1-6; D call uncertain. The CDR3 is 15 residues long. Germline-derived CDR1 and CDR2 are SGHTA and FQGNSA. V dropped 1 base and J dropped 7 bases, with 11 bases sitting between them. CDR3 in DNA: TGTGCCAGCAGCTTAGAAGCCAGAGGAAATTCACCCCTCCACTTT. Its protein is CASSLEARGNSPLHF.

This clone is a singleton in its sample. The chain uses TRBV5-1 and TRBJ2-1; weak D call: TRBD2 (6 bases). This CDR3 comprises 15 residues. V gave up 2 bases and J gave up 4 bases, with 13 bases separating them. The germline CDR1 and CDR2 sequences are SGHRS and YFSETQ. The CDR3 is CASSLNSGAYNEQFF. In DNA form, the CDR3 reads TGCGCCAGCAGCTTAAATTCGGGAGCTTACAATGAGCAGTTCTTC.

This sequence joins TRBV29-1 and TRBJ1-1; unclear D gene. Per germline, CDR1 SQVTM and CDR2 ANQGSEA. This CDR3 contains 11 residues. V was trimmed by 7 bases and J by 10 bases, leaving 16 bases between them. This chain's CDR3 is CSGLKDEGAFF. The CDR3 DNA is TGCAGCGGGCTGAAAGATGAGGGAGCTTTCTTT.

CDR3 in DNA: TGTGCCAGCAGCTTACAACAGGGGATACACTATGGCTACACCTTC. Residues: CASSLQQGIHYGYTF. This chain uses TRBV7-9 with TRBJ1-2; 7 bases agree with TRBD1. This CDR3 spans 15 amino acids. Looked up from germline, CDR1 is SEHNR and CDR2 is FQNEAQ (reference sequence). V trimming: 2 bases; J trimming: 3 bases; junction bases outside the gene matches: 6. The full variable domain, in which reference TRBV7-9 and TRBJ1-2 provide the parts outside the CDR3, is DTGVSQNPRHKITKRGQNVTFRCDPISEHNRLYWYRQTLGQGPEFLTYFQNEAQLEKSRLLSDRFSAERPKGSFSTLEIQRTEQGDSAMYLCASSLQQGIHYGYTFGSGTRLTVV.

This chain uses TRBV5-4 with TRBJ1-2; tentatively, D is TRBD1 (6 bases). The length of the CDR3 is 16 residues. V was cut by 0 bases and J by 1 base, with 13 bases left in between. The germline CDR1 and CDR2 sequences are SGHNT and YYREEE (reference sequence). The CDR3 DNA follows: TGTGCCAGCAGCTTGGGACAGGTCTCCATTAACTATGGCTACACCTTC. Protein product: CASSLGQVSINYGYTF.

This chain uses TRBV18 with TRBJ2-7, with TRBD2 matching over 8 bases. V shed 2 bases, J shed 0 bases, and the junction held 3 bases outside the gene matches. The CDR3 contains 15 residues. Germline CDR1 and CDR2: KGHSH and LQKENI. The CDR3, as DNA: TGTGCCAGCTCACCAGCGAGCGGGGGCTCCTACGAGCAGTACTTC. Translating it yields CASSPASGGSYEQYF.